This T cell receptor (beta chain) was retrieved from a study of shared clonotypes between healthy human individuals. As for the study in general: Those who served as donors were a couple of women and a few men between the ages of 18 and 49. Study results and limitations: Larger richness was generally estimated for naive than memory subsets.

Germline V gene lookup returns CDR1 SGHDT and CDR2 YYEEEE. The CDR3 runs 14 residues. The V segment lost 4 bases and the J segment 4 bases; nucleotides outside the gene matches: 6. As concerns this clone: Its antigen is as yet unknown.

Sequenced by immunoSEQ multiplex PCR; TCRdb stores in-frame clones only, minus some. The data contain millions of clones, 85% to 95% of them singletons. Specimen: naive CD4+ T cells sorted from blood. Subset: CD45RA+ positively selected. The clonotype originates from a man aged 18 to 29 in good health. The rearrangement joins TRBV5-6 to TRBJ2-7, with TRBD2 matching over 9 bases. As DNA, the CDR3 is TGTGCCAGCAGCCTTATTAGCGGGAGTTACGAGCAGTACTTC. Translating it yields CASSLISGSYEQYF.